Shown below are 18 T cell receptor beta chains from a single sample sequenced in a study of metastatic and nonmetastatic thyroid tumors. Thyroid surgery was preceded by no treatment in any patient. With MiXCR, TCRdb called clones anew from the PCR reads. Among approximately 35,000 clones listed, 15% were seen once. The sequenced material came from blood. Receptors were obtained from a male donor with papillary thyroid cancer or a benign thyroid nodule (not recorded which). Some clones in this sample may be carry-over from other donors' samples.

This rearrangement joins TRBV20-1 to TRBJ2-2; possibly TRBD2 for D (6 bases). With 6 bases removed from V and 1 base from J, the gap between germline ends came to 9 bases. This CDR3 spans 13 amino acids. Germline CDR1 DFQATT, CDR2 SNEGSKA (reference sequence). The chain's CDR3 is CSARRGNTGELFF. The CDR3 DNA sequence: TGCAGTGCAAGGCGGGGGAACACCGGGGAGCTGTTTTTT.

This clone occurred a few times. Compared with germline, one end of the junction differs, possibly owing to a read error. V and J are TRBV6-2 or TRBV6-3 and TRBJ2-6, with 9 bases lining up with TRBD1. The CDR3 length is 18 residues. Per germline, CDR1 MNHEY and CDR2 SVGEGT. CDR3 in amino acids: CASRYRGRPSSVANVLTF. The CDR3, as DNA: TGTGCCAGCAGGTACAGGGGGCGGCCTTCCTCTGTGGCCAACGTCCTGACTTTC.

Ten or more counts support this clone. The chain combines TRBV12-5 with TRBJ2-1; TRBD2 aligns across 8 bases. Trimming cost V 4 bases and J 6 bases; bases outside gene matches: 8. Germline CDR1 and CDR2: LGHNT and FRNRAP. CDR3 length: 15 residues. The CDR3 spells CASGSRTSTLNEQFF. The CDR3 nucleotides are TGTGCTAGTGGTTCGCGGACTAGCACTCTCAATGAGCAGTTCTTC. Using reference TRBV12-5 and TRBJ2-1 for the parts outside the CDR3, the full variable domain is DARVTQTPRHKVTEMGQEVTMRCQPILGHNTVFWYRQTMMQGLELLAYFRNRAPLDDSGMPKDRFSAEMPDATLATLKIQPSEPRDSAVYFCASGSRTSTLNEQFFGPGTRLTVL.

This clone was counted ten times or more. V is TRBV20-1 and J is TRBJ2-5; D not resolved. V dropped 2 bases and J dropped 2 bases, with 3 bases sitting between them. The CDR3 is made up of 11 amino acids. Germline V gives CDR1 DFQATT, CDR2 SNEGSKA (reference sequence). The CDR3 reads CSARLQETQYF. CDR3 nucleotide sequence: TGCAGTGCTAGACTTCAAGAGACCCAGTACTTC.

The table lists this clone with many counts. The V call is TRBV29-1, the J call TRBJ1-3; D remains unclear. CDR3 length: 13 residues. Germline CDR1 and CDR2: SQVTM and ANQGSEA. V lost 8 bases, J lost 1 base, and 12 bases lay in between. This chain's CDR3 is CSISPGSGNTIYF. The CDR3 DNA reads TGCAGCATCTCTCCCGGTTCTGGAAACACCATATATTTT.

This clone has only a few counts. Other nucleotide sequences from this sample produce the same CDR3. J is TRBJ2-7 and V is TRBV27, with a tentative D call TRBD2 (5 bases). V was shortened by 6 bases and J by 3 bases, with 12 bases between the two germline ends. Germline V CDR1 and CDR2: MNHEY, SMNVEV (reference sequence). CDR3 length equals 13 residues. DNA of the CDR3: TGTGCCAGCAGAAACGGAGGCGTCTACGAGCAGTACTTC. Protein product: CASRNGGVYEQYF.

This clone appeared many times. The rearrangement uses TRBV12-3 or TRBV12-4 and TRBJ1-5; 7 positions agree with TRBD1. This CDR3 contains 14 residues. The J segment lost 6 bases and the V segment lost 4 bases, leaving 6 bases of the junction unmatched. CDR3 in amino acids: CASSSTGSGQPQHF. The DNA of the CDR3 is TGTGCCAGCAGTTCGACAGGGTCCGGTCAGCCCCAGCATTTT.

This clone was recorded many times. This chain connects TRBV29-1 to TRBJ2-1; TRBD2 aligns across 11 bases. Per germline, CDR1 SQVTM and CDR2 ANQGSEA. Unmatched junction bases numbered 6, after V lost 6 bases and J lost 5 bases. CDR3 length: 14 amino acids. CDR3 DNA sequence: TGCAGCGTACATAGACTAGCGGGGAACAATGAGCAGTTCTTC. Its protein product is CSVHRLAGNNEQFF.

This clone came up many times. CDR3 residues: CASSPGTGELFF. The CDR3 DNA follows: TGTGCCAGCAGTCCGGGCACCGGGGAGCTGTTTTTT. This chain connects TRBV7-8 to TRBJ2-2; D call uncertain. V was pared by 6 bases and J by 4 bases, with 6 bases between. This CDR3 is 12 amino acids long. Germline CDR1 reads SGHVS; CDR2 reads FQNEAQ. The complete variable domain, with remaining parts taken from reference TRBV7-8 and TRBJ2-2, reads GAGVSQSPRYKVAKRGQDVALRCDPISGHVSLFWYQQALGQGPEFLTYFQNEAQLDKSGLPSDRFFAERPEGSVSTLKIQRTQQEDSAVYLCASSPGTGELFFGEGSRLTVL.

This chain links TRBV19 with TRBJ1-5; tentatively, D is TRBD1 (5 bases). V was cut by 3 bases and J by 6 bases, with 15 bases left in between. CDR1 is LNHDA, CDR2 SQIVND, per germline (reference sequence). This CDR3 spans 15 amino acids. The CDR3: CASSIGGHGIQPQHF. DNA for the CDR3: TGTGCCAGTAGTATCGGTGGACACGGGATTCAGCCCCAGCATTTT.

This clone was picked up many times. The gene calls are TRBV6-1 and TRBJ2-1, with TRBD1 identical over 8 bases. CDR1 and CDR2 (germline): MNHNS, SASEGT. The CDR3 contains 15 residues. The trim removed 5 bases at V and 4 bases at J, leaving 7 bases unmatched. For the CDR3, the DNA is TGTGCCAGCAGTCTTCGGGACAGGTCGTACAATGAGCAGTTCTTC. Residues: CASSLRDRSYNEQFF.

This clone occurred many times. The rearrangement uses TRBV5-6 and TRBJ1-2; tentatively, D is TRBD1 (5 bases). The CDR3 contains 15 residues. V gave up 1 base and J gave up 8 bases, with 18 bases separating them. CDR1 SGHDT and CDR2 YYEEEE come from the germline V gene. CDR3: CASSLSDTLYQGYTF. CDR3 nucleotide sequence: TGTGCCAGCAGCTTGTCGGACACCCTTTATCAAGGCTACACCTTC.

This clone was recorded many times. The CDR3 region has the DNA TGTGCCAGCAGCTTACCCCAGGCCTACGAGCAGTACTTC. Its protein product is CASSLPQAYEQYF. The chain couples TRBV7-2 to TRBJ2-7; D call uncertain. CDR3 size: 13 residues. Germline CDR1 reads SGHTA; CDR2 reads FQGNSA. V lost 2 bases and J 2 bases, leaving 7 bases between the germline ends. Full variable domain (rest looked up from reference TRBV7-2 and TRBJ2-7): GAGVSQSPSNKVTEKGKDVELRCDPISGHTALYWYRQSLGQGLEFLIYFQGNSAPDKSGLPSDRFSAERTGGSVSTLTIQRTQQEDSAVYLCASSLPQAYEQYFGPGTRLTVT.

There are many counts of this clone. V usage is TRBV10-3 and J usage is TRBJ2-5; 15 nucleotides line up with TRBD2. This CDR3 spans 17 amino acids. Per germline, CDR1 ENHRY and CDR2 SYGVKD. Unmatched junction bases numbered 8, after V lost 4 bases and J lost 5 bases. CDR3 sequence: CAISVGLAGGPGETQYF. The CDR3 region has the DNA TGTGCCATCAGTGTGGGACTAGCGGGAGGCCCGGGGGAGACCCAGTACTTC.

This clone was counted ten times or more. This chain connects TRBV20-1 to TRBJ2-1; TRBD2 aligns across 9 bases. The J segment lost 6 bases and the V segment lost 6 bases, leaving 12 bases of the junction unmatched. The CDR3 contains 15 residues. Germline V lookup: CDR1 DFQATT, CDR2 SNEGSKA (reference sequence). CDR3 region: CSAPAGGSLFNEQFF. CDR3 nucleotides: TGCAGTGCCCCAGCGGGAGGAAGTTTATTCAATGAGCAGTTCTTC.

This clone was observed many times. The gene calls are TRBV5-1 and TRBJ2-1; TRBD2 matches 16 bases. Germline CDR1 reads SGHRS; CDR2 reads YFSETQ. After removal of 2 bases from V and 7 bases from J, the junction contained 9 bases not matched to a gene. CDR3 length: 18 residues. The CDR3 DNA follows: TGCGCCAGCAGCTTATTTGGGACTAGCGGGAGGGTATGGAATGAGCAGTTCTTC. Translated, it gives CASSLFGTSGRVWNEQFF.

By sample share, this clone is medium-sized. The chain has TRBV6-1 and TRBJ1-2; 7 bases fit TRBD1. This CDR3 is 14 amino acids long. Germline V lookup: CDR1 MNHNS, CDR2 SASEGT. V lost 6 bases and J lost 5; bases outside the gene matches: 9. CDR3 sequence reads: CASRREGAKYGYTF. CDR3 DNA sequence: TGTGCCAGCAGGCGGGAGGGGGCAAAATATGGCTACACCTTC.

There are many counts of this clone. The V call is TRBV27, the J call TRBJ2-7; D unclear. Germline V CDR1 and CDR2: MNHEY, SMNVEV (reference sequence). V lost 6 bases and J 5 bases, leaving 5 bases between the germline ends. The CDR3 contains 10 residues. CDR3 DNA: TGTGCCAGCAGAACCGACGAGCAGTACTTC. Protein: CASRTDEQYF.